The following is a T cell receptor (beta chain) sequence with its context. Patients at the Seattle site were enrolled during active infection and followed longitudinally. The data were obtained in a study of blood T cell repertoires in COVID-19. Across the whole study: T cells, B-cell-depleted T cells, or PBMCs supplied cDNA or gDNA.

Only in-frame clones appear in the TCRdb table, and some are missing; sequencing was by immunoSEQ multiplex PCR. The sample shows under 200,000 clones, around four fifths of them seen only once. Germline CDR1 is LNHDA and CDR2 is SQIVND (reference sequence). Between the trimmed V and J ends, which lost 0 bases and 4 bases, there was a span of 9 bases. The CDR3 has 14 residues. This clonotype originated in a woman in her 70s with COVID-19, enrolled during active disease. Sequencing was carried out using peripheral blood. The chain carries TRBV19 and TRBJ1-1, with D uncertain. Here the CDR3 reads CASSIDGPGTEAFF. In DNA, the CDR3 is TGTGCCAGTAGTATAGATGGCCCGGGCACTGAAGCTTTCTTT.